Listed here are 21 T cell receptor beta chains from one sample, sequenced in a study of cytomegalovirus exposure and HLA in healthy donors. PCR was performed using 60 Vbeta and 13 Jbeta primers. Repertoires were generated with immunoSEQ multiplex PCR, while TCRdb's copy carries only in-frame clones and drops some. This table has under 200,000 clones, around four fifths appearing once. The sequencing sample was made of PBMCs. Every receptor here comes from a girl aged 2-10 years in good health and CMV-seropositive.

This clone was seen a few times. The rearrangement uses TRBV19 and TRBJ1-1; 9 bases map to TRBD1. This CDR3 has 13 amino acids. The V segment lost 8 bases and the J segment 10 bases; nucleotides outside the gene matches: 11. Per germline, CDR1 LNHDA and CDR2 SQIVND (reference sequence). Here the CDR3 reads CASGYAQTGGAFF. The DNA for the CDR3 is TGTGCCAGTGGTTACGCCCAGACAGGGGGAGCTTTCTTT.

V and J are TRBV29-1 and TRBJ2-3, with 7 bases identical to TRBD2. The CDR3 length is 15 residues. V shed 6 bases, J shed 3 bases, and the junction held 12 bases outside the gene matches. CDR1 SQVTM and CDR2 ANQGSEA come from the germline V gene. This CDR3 is CSVALSGKSTDTQYF. Here the CDR3 DNA reads TGCAGCGTGGCTCTAAGCGGGAAATCTACAGATACGCAGTATTTT.

The genes are TRBV5-4 and TRBJ2-5, with D perhaps TRBD1 (7 bases). The length of the CDR3 is 16 residues. Trimming left V 2 bases short and J 5 bases short, with 19 bases between. Germline V gives CDR1 SGHNT, CDR2 YYREEE (reference sequence). CDR3 sequence reads: CASSFGRQGPRETQYF. The CDR3 DNA reads as TGTGCCAGCAGCTTCGGGAGACAGGGTCCCCGGGAGACCCAGTACTTC.

The chain links TRBV25-1 to TRBJ2-5; the D is unclear. From germline, CDR1 is MGHDK and CDR2 SYGVNS. There are 12 residues in the CDR3. The V end lost 5 bases, the J end lost 2 bases, and 6 bases lay between the germline ends. CDR3 DNA sequence: TGTGCCAGCAGTCCTCTACAAGAGACCCAGTACTTC. The encoded protein is CASSPLQETQYF.

The rearrangement uses TRBV6-5 and TRBJ1-3; D gene unclear. CDR3 length: 16 residues. V shed 0 bases and J shed 0 bases, with 9 bases lying between them. The germline CDR1 and CDR2 sequences are MNHEY and SVGAGI. Here the CDR3 DNA reads TGTGCCAGCAGTTACTCAACAGCGGGCTCTGGAAACACCATATATTTT. Amino acids: CASSYSTAGSGNTIYF.

This chain uses TRBV9 with TRBJ2-2; TRBD2 aligns across 14 bases. CDR3 size: 17 residues. V was pared by 2 bases and J by 7 bases, with 7 bases of the junction left unmatched. Germline lookup yields CDR1 SGDLS and CDR2 YYNGEE. The CDR3 region is CASSVRLAGGPFGELFF. The CDR3 DNA reads TGTGCCAGCAGCGTGCGACTAGCGGGAGGGCCTTTCGGGGAGCTGTTTTTT.

J is TRBJ2-7 and V is TRBV7-2; D call uncertain. The CDR3 is 12 residues long. Trimming shortened V by 5 bases and J by 1 base, and 6 bases separated the two germline ends. Germline V gene sequence: CDR1 SGHTA, CDR2 FQGNSA. Written as DNA, the CDR3 is TGTGCCAGCAGCCACTCTTCCTACGAGCAGTACTTC. Translated: CASSHSSYEQYF.

The gene calls are TRBV10-1 and TRBJ2-7, with 8 bases fitting TRBD1. The CDR3 is 14 residues long. CDR1 and CDR2 (germline): WNHNN, SYGVQD (reference sequence). V gave up 4 bases and J gave up 6 bases; unmatched junction bases: 8. CDR3 region: CASSGGIQGAEQYF. As DNA, the CDR3 is TGCGCCAGCAGTGGGGGGATTCAGGGGGCCGAGCAGTACTTC.

The J gene is TRBJ2-1, the V gene TRBV6-1; unclear D gene. Germline values: CDR1 MNHNS, CDR2 SASEGT. V dropped 4 bases and J dropped 6 bases, with 16 bases sitting between them. The CDR3 runs to 15 residues. DNA of the CDR3: TGTGCCAGCAGTGCGGGTCCCGCCAGCCGCAATGAGCAGTTCTTC. Amino acid sequence: CASSAGPASRNEQFF.

This sequence joins TRBV19 and TRBJ1-1, with D hard to call. This CDR3 has 14 residues. Germline CDR1 and CDR2: LNHDA and SQIVND (reference sequence). Trimming left V 7 bases short and J 4 bases short, with 16 bases between. CDR3 DNA: TGTGCCAGTAATTGGGGAGAAGGAAGCACTGAAGCTTTCTTT. Protein product: CASNWGEGSTEAFF.

This sequence joins TRBV5-1 and TRBJ2-6, with 7 nucleotides matching TRBD2. Trimming at V came to 7 bases and at J to 0 bases, leaving 10 bases not matched to a gene. The CDR3 is 17 amino acids. CDR1 and CDR2 from the germline V gene are SGHRS and YFSETQ. DNA of the CDR3: TGCGCCAGCGAAGCGGGGCAGTGGGGCTCTGGGGCCAACGTCCTGACTTTC. Translation: CASEAGQWGSGANVLTF.

The chain has TRBV5-1 and TRBJ2-5, with D unclear. CDR3 length equals 11 residues. V was trimmed by 5 bases and J by 1 base, leaving 3 bases between them. Germline-derived CDR1 and CDR2 are SGHRS and YFSETQ. The CDR3 loop reads CASRSQETQYF. The CDR3 nucleotides are TGCGCCAGCAGGAGCCAAGAGACCCAGTACTTC.

The J gene is TRBJ2-5, the V gene TRBV15, with 7 bases that match TRBD1. CDR1 and CDR2 from the germline V gene are LNHNV and YYDKDF (reference sequence). This CDR3 spans 14 amino acids. Trimming cost V 0 bases and J 5 bases; bases outside gene matches: 3. The CDR3 nucleotides read TGTGCCACCAGCAGAGATCGCAGGGGGGAGACCCAGTACTTC. Encoded protein: CATSRDRRGETQYF.

This clone was observed a few times. Here the CDR3 DNA reads TGTGCCAGCAGCCTAGGAGGTAGGGCGGCAGATTATAGCAATCAGCCCCAGCATTTT. It codes for CASSLGGRAADYSNQPQHF. The rearrangement links TRBV5-6 to TRBJ1-5; D ambiguous. Germline V gene sequence: CDR1 SGHDT, CDR2 YYEEEE. CDR3 length: 19 residues. V was shortened by 4 bases and J by 0 bases, with 23 bases between the two germline ends.

V and J are TRBV28 and TRBJ1-2; possible D gene TRBD1, 6 bases. This CDR3 region has 11 residues. V was cut by 4 bases and J by 6 bases, with 6 bases left in between. Per the germline V gene, CDR1 is MDHEN and CDR2 is SYDVKM. CDR3 loop: CASSSGDGYTF. In DNA form, the CDR3 reads TGTGCCAGCAGTTCAGGGGATGGCTACACCTTC.

CDR3 sequence: CASSQLDRSTDTQYF. As DNA, the CDR3 is TGTGCCAGCAGCCAGCTCGACAGGAGCACAGATACGCAGTATTTT. The V and J genes are TRBV6-6 and TRBJ2-3; a weak D match, TRBD1 (6 bases). The CDR3 extends over 15 amino acids. The germline CDR1 and CDR2 sequences are MNHNY and SVGAGI (reference sequence). Trimming removed 6 bases at V and 0 bases at J, with 13 bases between.

The count of this clone is one. The CDR3 protein is CASSLVEGGWSEKLFF. As DNA, the CDR3 is TGTGCCAGCAGCTTAGTTGAAGGGGGCTGGAGTGAAAAACTGTTTTTT. The V call is TRBV7-8, the J call TRBJ1-4; 7 positions agree with TRBD1. The CDR3 consists of 16 residues. The junction had 9 bases not matched to a gene; V was cut back by 1 base and J by 7 bases. Germline CDR1 and CDR2: SGHVS and FQNEAQ.

About this clone itself: The sample holds other DNA sequences that translate to the same CDR3. V and J are TRBV29-1 and TRBJ2-7; D perhaps matches TRBD1 (5 bases). The CDR3 totals 12 residues. CDR1 SQVTM and CDR2 ANQGSEA come from the germline V gene. Trimming removed 6 bases at V and 2 bases at J, with 11 bases between. The CDR3 region is CSVRVTAYEQYF. DNA for the CDR3: TGCAGCGTCAGGGTAACTGCCTACGAGCAGTACTTC.

The chain uses TRBV7-3 and TRBJ1-3; 8 bases map to TRBD1. The CDR3 sequence is 15 residues long. The germline V gene encodes CDR1 SGHTA and CDR2 FQGTGA. After removal of 2 bases from V and 2 bases from J, the junction contained 2 bases not matched to a gene. CDR3 sequence: CASSLGQGAGNTIYF. CDR3 DNA sequence: TGTGCCAGCAGCTTAGGACAGGGAGCTGGAAACACCATATATTTT.

The gene calls are TRBV4-1 and TRBJ1-2, with D possibly matching TRBD1 (6 bases). CDR1 and CDR2 (germline): MGHRA, YSYEKL. The CDR3 totals 14 residues. V was pared by 4 bases and J by 4 bases, with 13 bases between. The CDR3, as DNA: TGCGCCAGCAGCCTTACAGGGCAACGCTATGGCTACACCTTC. Translating it yields CASSLTGQRYGYTF.

This chain connects TRBV7-3 to TRBJ2-1; 7 nucleotides line up with TRBD2. Germline assignment: CDR1 SGHTA and CDR2 FQGTGA. The CDR3 has 16 residues. V shed 2 bases, J shed 0 bases, and the junction held 4 bases outside the gene matches. Here the CDR3 DNA reads TGTGCCAGCAGCTTAGGCGGGAGTGGCTCCTACAATGAGCAGTTCTTC. Encoded protein: CASSLGGSGSYNEQFF.